Listed below are T cell receptor beta chains from one sample, sequenced in a study of CD8+CD57+ T cells in acquired aplastic anemia. TCRdb reanalysed the reads using MiXCR and keeps one entry per CDR3 protein. The table lists over 150,000 distinct CDR3 sequences, 70% to 80% of them singletons. The sequenced sample consisted of sorted CD4+, CD8+, or CD8+CD57+ T cells (not recorded which) from PBMCs. The receptors come from a human donor with aplastic anemia. CDR3s include the opening cysteine and the closing phenylalanine or tryptophan. A D gene is named only where the DNA matches it firmly. Some rows have no size entry. The others give once, few or many, or a class for an expanded clone.

J gene,clone size,V gene,D gene,CDR3 DNA,CDR3 protein
TRBJ2-3,-,TRBV15,TRBD1,TGTGCCACCAGCAGTAGGACAGGGGATACAGATACGCAGTATTTT,CATSSRTGDTDTQYF
TRBJ1-2,few,TRBV20-1,-,TGCAGTGCTGACATGACAGGAATTAACTATGGCTACACCTTC,CSADMTGINYGYTF
TRBJ2-4,-,TRBV7-9,-,TGTGCCAGCAGCCTCAGTGGGGGTGCCAAAAACATTCAGTACTTC,CASSLSGGAKNIQYF
TRBJ1-1,many,TRBV19,TRBD1,TGTGCCAGTAGTATGGACAGGGGGTATGGAGGCACTGAAGCTTTCTTT,CASSMDRGYGGTEAFF
TRBJ2-6,-,TRBV25-1,-,TGTGCCAGCAGTGATCCGGGGGGCGGCGCCACCGGGGCCAACGTCCTGACTTTC,CASSDPGGGATGANVLTF
TRBJ2-2,-,TRBV6-4,TRBD1,TGTGCCAGCAGAGATACAGGGGGCACCGGGGAGCTGTTTTTC,CASRDTGGTGELFF
TRBJ1-5,-,TRBV15,TRBD1,TGTGCCACCAGCAACGGAGACAGGGGTAATCAGCCCCAGCATTTT,CATSNGDRGNQPQHF
TRBJ1-6,-,TRBV7-9,-,TGTGCCAGCAGCTTAGGCCTTAATTCACCCCTCCACTTT,CASSLGLNSPLHF
TRBJ1-5,-,TRBV24-1,-,TGTGCCGCCGGGGGTAGGGGCAATCAGCCCCAGCATTTT,CAAGGRGNQPQHF
TRBJ2-5,few,TRBV7-9,-,TGTGCCAGCAGCTTAGATCTGTCCGAGACCCAGTACTTC,CASSLDLSETQYF
TRBJ2-3,-,TRBV5-1,-,TGCGCCAGCAGCGTGGACACTCAGCTCCGAGATACGCAGTATTTT,CASSVDTQLRDTQYF
TRBJ2-7,-,TRBV10-2,-,TGCGCCAGCACTATGACAGGATGGTCTCCTGGCGAGCAGTACTTC,CASTMTGWSPGEQYF